A selection of T cell receptor beta chains follows, all from one sample in a study of naive and memory T cell subsets. TCRdb re-called the 5' RACE reads through MiXCR, storing one row per CDR3 protein. Of some 60,000 distinct CDR3 sequences listed, roughly 8.1% were seen once; the top ten hold over 15%. These receptors came from a female donor in good health. Each CDR3 is given with its conserved first and last residue. The order of the fields is clone size, J gene, D gene, V gene, CDR3 protein, CDR3 DNA. The D gene is left open where the match is weak. The listing skips clone size in some rows; elsewhere it reads once, few, many or a size class.

>few|TRBJ2-7|-|TRBV20-1
CSARGRAGYEQYF
TGCAGTGCTAGAGGGAGGGCCGGTTACGAGCAGTACTTC
>many|TRBJ2-2|TRBD1|TRBV14
CASSPRTGAAGELFF
TGTGCCAGCAGCCCCCGGACAGGGGCCGCCGGGGAGCTGTTTTTT
>few|TRBJ2-2|TRBD1|TRBV19
CAVRTGAGELFF
TGTGCCGTAAGGACAGGGGCCGGGGAGCTGTTTTTT
>many|TRBJ2-1|-|TRBV6-5
CASSYSGTGNRQFF
TGTGCCAGCAGTTACTCCGGGACTGGCAATAGGCAGTTCTTC
>few|TRBJ2-7|TRBD2|TRBV28
CASSLVGAGYTYEQYF
TGTGCCAGCAGTTTGGTCGGAGCGGGGTATACCTACGAGCAGTACTTC
>-|TRBJ2-7|TRBD2|TRBV7-2
CASSSRRTSGTYEQYF
TGTGCCAGCAGCTCCCGGCGGACTAGCGGGACCTACGAGCAGTACTTC
>few|TRBJ2-3|TRBD2|TRBV20-1
CSALPVAGTGPTDTQYF
TGCAGTGCCCTCCCCGTAGCGGGAACGGGCCCCACAGATACGCAGTATTTT
>many|TRBJ2-7|-|TRBV20-1
CSAIGTGQSYEQYF
TGCAGTGCTATCGGTACAGGGCAATCCTACGAGCAGTACTTC
>-|TRBJ2-7|-|TRBV7-6
CASSLELAYEQYF
TGTGCCAGCAGCTTAGAACTGGCCTACGAGCAGTACTTC
>few|TRBJ1-2|TRBD1|TRBV24-1
CATSDSKQGANYGYTF
TGTGCCACCAGTGATTCTAAACAGGGGGCCAACTATGGCTACACCTTC
>-|TRBJ1-6|TRBD1|TRBV28
CASSPGQGRTPLHF
TGTGCCAGCAGTCCAGGACAGGGGAGGACACCCCTCCACTTT
>-|TRBJ1-1|-|TRBV5-6
CASSFSTGMNTEAFF
TGTGCCAGCAGCTTCTCGACAGGCATGAACACTGAAGCTTTCTTT
>many|TRBJ1-4|-|TRBV29-1
CSVVGPPGEKLFF
TGCAGCGTGGTCGGTCCCCCGGGGGAAAAACTGTTTTTT
>few|TRBJ2-5|-|TRBV7-8
CASSTQGRETQYF
TGTGCCAGCAGCACGCAGGGTCGAGAGACCCAGTACTTC
>-|TRBJ2-4|-|TRBV27
CASSLFPRGAKDIQYF
TGTGCCAGCAGTTTATTCCCGAGGGGAGCCAAAGACATTCAGTACTTC
>many|TRBJ2-1|TRBD2|TRBV5-1
CASSLEGLAGNEQFF
TGCGCCAGCAGCTTGGAAGGACTAGCGGGAAACGAGCAGTTCTTC
>many|TRBJ1-6|-|TRBV10-2
CASSEWEGNSPLHF
TGCGCCAGCAGTGAGTGGGAGGGAAATTCACCCCTCCACTTT
>-|TRBJ2-3|-|TRBV3-1
CASRPLSGDTQYF
TGTGCCAGCAGACCCCTAAGCGGAGATACGCAGTATTTT
>-|TRBJ2-7|-|TRBV5-1
CASSLGHRDGTYEQYF
TGCGCCAGCAGCTTGGGGCACCGGGACGGCACCTACGAGCAGTACTTC
>few|TRBJ2-3|TRBD2|TRBV29-1
CSVQAGGSTDTQYF
TGCAGCGTTCAAGCGGGAGGGAGCACAGATACGCAGTATTTT
>few|TRBJ2-7|TRBD2|TRBV29-1
CSVGAGGPSEQYF
TGCAGCGTGGGGGCGGGAGGGCCTTCCGAGCAGTACTTC
>-|TRBJ2-3|TRBD2|TRBV7-8
CAASGRGTDTQYF
TGTGCGGCTAGCGGGCGAGGCACAGATACGCAGTATTTT
>few|TRBJ1-3|-|TRBV28
CASSIHFFETSGNTIYF
TGTGCCAGCAGTATCCATTTCTTCGAGACCTCTGGAAACACCATATATTTT
>many|TRBJ1-1|-|TRBV3-1
CASSPAGTEAFF
TGTGCCAGCAGCCCAGCGGGAACTGAAGCTTTCTTT
>-|TRBJ2-3|TRBD2|TRBV5-1
CASSWTSGTLTDTQYF
TGCGCCAGCAGCTGGACTAGCGGTACACTCACAGATACGCAGTATTTT
>-|TRBJ1-2|-|TRBV12-5
CASAREAGVLYGYTF
TGTGCTAGTGCCCGGGAGGCCGGGGTCCTCTATGGCTACACCTTC
>few|TRBJ2-2|-|TRBV28
CASSYPGPNTGELFF
TGTGCCAGCAGTTACCCGGGGCCGAACACCGGGGAGCTGTTTTTT
>-|TRBJ2-7|-|TRBV27
CASSSTPYEQYF
TGTGCCAGCAGTTCGACGCCCTACGAGCAGTACTTC
>few|TRBJ1-3|-|TRBV20-1
CSARHGPSGNTIYF
TGCAGTGCTCGCCATGGACCCTCTGGAAACACCATATATTTT
>many|TRBJ1-1|-|TRBV7-9
CASNPPGTSNTEAFF
TGTGCCAGCAACCCCCCTGGGACATCGAACACTGAAGCTTTCTTT
>few|TRBJ2-5|-|TRBV19
CASSISTTYQETQYF
TGTGCCAGTAGTATCTCGACAACGTACCAAGAGACCCAGTACTTC
>few|TRBJ1-3|-|TRBV25-1
CASSELYFSGNTIYF
TGTGCCAGCAGTGAACTGTACTTCTCTGGAAACACCATATATTTT
>-|TRBJ2-2|-|TRBV29-1
CSVDSGYANTGELFF
TGCAGCGTTGACTCGGGATACGCGAACACCGGGGAGCTGTTTTTT
>few|TRBJ2-3|-|TRBV7-3
CASRGSTDTQYF
TGTGCCAGCCGGGGAAGCACAGATACGCAGTATTTT
>-|TRBJ1-1|-|TRBV18
CASSHAGYTEAFF
TGTGCCAGCTCACATGCAGGGTACACTGAAGCTTTCTTT
>-|TRBJ2-3|TRBD2|TRBV6-1
CASSVERGSIRWTDTQYF
TGTGCCAGCAGTGTAGAGCGGGGTTCGATTCGTTGGACAGATACGCAGTATTTT
>many|TRBJ1-1|-|TRBV14
CASSQVRQKNTEAFF
TGTGCCAGCAGCCAAGTACGGCAGAAGAACACTGAAGCTTTCTTT
>many|TRBJ1-4|-|TRBV5-1
CASSPQLGGRNEKLFF
TGCGCCAGCAGCCCTCAATTGGGGGGCCGAAATGAAAAACTGTTTTTT
>-|TRBJ1-1|-|TRBV6-6
CASSYSRAMNTEAFF
TGTGCCAGCAGTTACTCCAGGGCCATGAACACTGAAGCTTTCTTT
>few|TRBJ2-7|-|TRBV6-6
CASSPMNEQYF
TGTGCCAGCAGCCCCATGAACGAGCAGTACTTC
>few|TRBJ1-2|TRBD1|TRBV29-1
CSVHRGSYGYTF
TGCAGCGTTCACAGGGGGTCCTATGGCTACACCTTC
>-|TRBJ1-1|-|TRBV11-2
CASSLVVGWTDNTEAFF
TGTGCCAGCAGCTTAGTGGTTGGTTGGACAGACAACACTGAAGCTTTCTTT
>few|TRBJ1-5|-|TRBV27
CASSPKTPGRINQPQHF
TGTGCCAGCAGTCCTAAAACACCGGGACGGATCAATCAGCCCCAGCATTTT
>few|TRBJ2-7|-|TRBV20-1
CSARDKAVSYEQYF
TGCAGTGCTAGAGATAAGGCAGTGTCCTACGAGCAGTACTTC
>few|TRBJ2-7|TRBD2|TRBV14
CASSQETLPVGRADEQYF
TGTGCCAGCAGCCAAGAAACCCTCCCTGTCGGGAGGGCCGACGAGCAGTACTTC
>-|TRBJ2-1|-|TRBV18
CASSPVRGNYNEQFF
TGTGCCAGCTCACCCGTCAGGGGCAATTACAATGAGCAGTTCTTC
>many|TRBJ1-1|-|TRBV28
CASSFAGMNTEAFF
TGTGCCAGCAGTTTCGCGGGAATGAACACTGAAGCTTTCTTT
>many|TRBJ1-5|-|TRBV9
CASSVGGAGSQPQHF
TGTGCCAGCAGCGTAGGGGGCGCGGGTTCGCAGCCCCAGCATTTT
>-|TRBJ2-5|TRBD2|TRBV6-4
CASSATSGGGQETQYF
TGTGCCAGCAGTGCCACTAGCGGGGGGGGACAAGAGACCCAGTACTTC
>few|TRBJ2-6|-|TRBV10-3
CAISERKFFESGAGANVLTF
TGTGCCATCAGCGAACGAAAGTTTTTTGAATCGGGGGCTGGGGCCAACGTCCTGACTTTC
>-|TRBJ2-1|-|TRBV7-9
CASSPQGTSYNEQFF
TGTGCCAGCAGCCCGCAGGGTACTTCCTACAATGAGCAGTTCTTC
>many|TRBJ2-4|TRBD1|TRBV18
CASSPQTGEGNIQYF
TGTGCCAGCTCACCACAGACAGGGGAAGGAAACATTCAGTACTTC
>few|TRBJ2-3|-|TRBV4-2
CASSPQLHPDTQYF
TGTGCCAGCAGCCCCCAATTACACCCAGATACGCAGTATTTT
>few|TRBJ2-5|-|TRBV29-1
CSVRGSSGGTQYF
TGCAGCGTACGAGGGTCCTCCGGAGGGACCCAGTACTTC
>few|TRBJ1-5|TRBD1|TRBV7-3
CASSLIVRGRLSNQPQHF
TGTGCCAGCAGTTTAATAGTAAGGGGGCGCCTTAGCAATCAGCCCCAGCATTTT